The 10 T cell receptor beta chains listed next were all sequenced from one sample in a study of blood T cell repertoires in COVID-19. Repertoires were generated with immunoSEQ multiplex PCR, while TCRdb's copy carries only in-frame clones and drops some. The table has tens of thousands of clones, about four fifths seen once. Sequencing was done on a sample of peripheral blood. The receptors were gathered from a woman between 55 and 75 years old with acute or convalescent COVID-19.

The CDR3 DNA reads as TGTGCCAGCAGTTACTCCCGGGGGTCTAACTATGGCTACACCTTC. Its translation: CASSYSRGSNYGYTF. The chain is built from TRBV6-5 and TRBJ1-2, with a possible D match to TRBD1 (5 bases). Per the germline V gene, CDR1 is MNHEY and CDR2 is SVGAGI. Trimming cost V 0 bases and J 0 bases, with 8 bases left between them. This CDR3 spans 15 amino acids.

The V and J genes are TRBV19 and TRBJ2-7; maybe TRBD1 (5 bases). Germline-derived CDR1 and CDR2 are LNHDA and SQIVND (reference sequence). V lost 11 bases to trimming and J lost 7 bases, with 21 bases between them. This CDR3 spans 13 amino acids. CDR3 amino acids: CAASQGASREQYF. In DNA, the CDR3 is TGTGCCGCCTCTCAAGGGGCCTCTCGGGAGCAGTACTTC.

The chain links TRBV9 to TRBJ1-2, with D perhaps matching TRBD1 (5 bases). This CDR3 has 14 amino acids. Trimming removed 2 bases from V and 6 bases from J, with 14 bases in between. Germline V CDR1 and CDR2: SGDLS, YYNGEE. The CDR3 DNA follows: TGTGCCAGCAGCGTGAGCCAGGGAGGGAATGGCTACACCTTC. Translation: CASSVSQGGNGYTF.

V and J are TRBV3-1 (or the pseudogene TRBV3-2) and TRBJ2-3, with TRBD2 matching 8 bases. CDR1 is LGHDT and CDR2 is YNNKEL in the germline V gene (reference sequence). The CDR3 length is 13 residues. With 4 bases clipped from V and 6 bases from J, the junction kept 3 bases outside the gene matches. Here the CDR3 DNA reads TGTGCCAGCAGCCCGCGGGGGGACGATACGCAGTATTTT. Its protein is CASSPRGDDTQYF.

Within the sample, this clone is medium-sized. The J gene is TRBJ1-2, the V gene TRBV4-2; 8 positions match TRBD1. Trimming at V came to 4 bases and at J to 6 bases, leaving 13 bases not matched to a gene. CDR3 length equals 16 residues. CDR1 and CDR2 from the germline V gene are LGHNA and YNFKEQ. CDR3 amino acids: CASSPETGEGLDGYTF. The CDR3 DNA follows: TGTGCCAGCAGCCCGGAGACAGGGGAGGGCCTGGATGGCTACACCTTC.

The chain carries TRBV28 and TRBJ2-7; 7 bases align to TRBD2. Germline values: CDR1 MDHEN, CDR2 SYDVKM. V lost 9 bases, J lost 2 bases, and 13 bases stayed unmatched. CDR3 length: 15 amino acids. The CDR3 DNA reads as TGTGCCAGTTCTTTAGGGCGGGAGATCACCTACGAGCAGTACTTC. Translating gives CASSLGREITYEQYF.

The chain uses TRBV27 and TRBJ1-6; 7 bases are shared with TRBD1. Looked up from germline, CDR1 is MNHEY and CDR2 is SMNVEV (reference sequence). The CDR3 spans 15 residues. The V segment lost 6 bases and the J segment 8 bases; nucleotides outside the gene matches: 10. This chain's CDR3 is CASSNSDRAYSPLHF. CDR3 in DNA: TGTGCCAGCAGCAATTCCGACAGGGCTTATTCACCCCTCCACTTT.

The genes are TRBV15 and TRBJ1-1; D ambiguous. Germline V gene data show CDR1 as LNHNV and CDR2 as YYDKDF (reference sequence). The CDR3 contains 14 residues. V was cut by 7 bases and J by 5 bases, with 17 bases left in between. In DNA form, the CDR3 reads TGTGCCACCACTAGGAGGGCCGGAGGGACTGAAGCTTTCTTT. It encodes CATTRRAGGTEAFF. The complete variable domain, with remaining parts taken from reference TRBV15 and TRBJ1-1, reads DAMVIQNPRYQVTQFGKPVTLSCSQTLNHNVMYWYQQKSSQAPKLLFHYYDKDFNNEADTPDNFQSRRPNTSFCFLDIRSPGLGDTAMYLCATTRRAGGTEAFFGQGTRLTVV.

The rearrangement joins TRBV18 to TRBJ2-7; 11 bases are shared with TRBD1. This CDR3 spans 15 amino acids. Germline CDR1 KGHSH, CDR2 LQKENI. Germline trimming cut 9 bases from V and 6 bases from J; bases unmatched to any gene: 13. For the CDR3, the DNA is TGTGCCAGTTCCCCATCCGGGACAGGGGGGCTCGAGCAGTACTTC. Amino acids: CASSPSGTGGLEQYF. The complete variable domain, with remaining parts taken from reference TRBV18 and TRBJ2-7, reads NAGVMQNPRHLVRRRGQEARLRCSPMKGHSHVYWYRQLPEEGLKFMVYLQKENIIDESGMPKERFSAEFPKEGPSILRIQQVVRGDSAAYFCASSPSGTGGLEQYFGPGTRLTVT.

This clone was counted a single time. The J gene is TRBJ1-4, the V gene TRBV5-1; D not resolved. Germline assignment: CDR1 SGHRS and CDR2 YFSETQ. The CDR3 totals 14 residues. V was cut by 0 bases and J by 4 bases, with 7 bases left in between. In DNA form, the CDR3 reads TGCGCCAGCAGCTTGGCACAGAGTAATGAAAAACTGTTTTTT. Translated: CASSLAQSNEKLFF.